Shown below are 17 T cell receptor beta chains from a single sample sequenced in a study of T cell responses to AZD1222 COVID-19 vaccine. Assay used: immunoSEQ multiplex PCR; TCRdb lists only in-frame clones, some missing. The profile shows approximately 140,000 clones, approximately 90% of them singletons. The material was peripheral blood, obtained 28 days after the second AZD1222 dose. The receptors derive from an adult who received the AZD1222 COVID-19 vaccine.

V usage is TRBV19 and J usage is TRBJ1-2, with TRBD1 matching 7 bases. V was clipped by 3 bases and J by 6 bases; unmatched bases: 13. The CDR3 contains 16 residues. In germline, CDR1 is LNHDA, CDR2 SQIVND (reference sequence). CDR3 loop: CASSIGTAFWGDGYTF. Here the CDR3 DNA reads TGTGCCAGTAGTATCGGGACAGCCTTTTGGGGTGATGGCTACACCTTC.

The V gene is TRBV18, the J gene TRBJ2-1; 8 bases fit TRBD1. This CDR3 has 17 amino acids. Germline V gene lookup returns CDR1 KGHSH and CDR2 LQKENI. Losses at the gene ends were 0 bases for V and 9 bases for J; bases not matched to a gene: 13. In DNA form, the CDR3 reads TGTGCCAGCTCACCACCTGGACCGGGGACAGGTAGAGGTGAGCAGTTCTTC. Translating it yields CASSPPGPGTGRGEQFF.

The V call is TRBV24-1, the J call TRBJ2-2; possible D gene TRBD2, 5 bases. The V and J ends lost 9 bases and 3 bases respectively, with 7 bases between them. CDR1 and CDR2 from the germline V gene are KGHDR and SFDVKD. CDR3 length: 12 amino acids. This CDR3 reads CATGLYTGELFF. CDR3 bases: TGTGCCACCGGACTTTACACCGGGGAGCTGTTTTTT.

The chain uses TRBV4-1 and TRBJ2-7; D uncertain. With 0 bases removed from V and 6 bases from J, the gap between germline ends came to 12 bases. Germline CDR1 reads MGHRA; CDR2 reads YSYEKL. The CDR3 spans 14 residues. This CDR3 is CASSQEPQKPEQYF. The CDR3, as DNA: TGCGCCAGCAGCCAAGAACCACAGAAACCCGAGCAGTACTTC.

The chain combines TRBV11-2 with TRBJ1-5; D remains ambiguous. CDR1 is SGHAT, CDR2 FQNNGV, per germline. This CDR3 region has 15 residues. V lost 0 bases and J lost 2, with 8 bases in between. CDR3 protein: CASSLEGQGNQPQHF. CDR3 nucleotide sequence: TGTGCCAGCAGCTTAGAAGGGCAGGGCAATCAGCCCCAGCATTTT.

The chain couples TRBV28 to TRBJ1-2, with no clear D. The V gene's germline CDR1 is MDHEN and CDR2 SYDVKM. This CDR3 is built from 12 residues. Trimming shortened V by 5 bases and J by 2 bases, and 6 bases separated the two germline ends. CDR3 coding DNA: TGTGCCAGCAGTCCCCGAAACTATGGCTACACCTTC. This sequence encodes CASSPRNYGYTF.

The chain combines TRBV30 with TRBJ1-2; a possible D gene is TRBD1 (5 bases). Trimming cost V 0 bases and J 8 bases, with 7 bases left between them. CDR3 length: 11 amino acids. Per germline, CDR1 GTSNPN and CDR2 SVGIG (reference sequence). CDR3 bases: TGTGCCTGGAGTGTATGGGGCGGCTACACCTTC. Translating gives CAWSVWGGYTF. Together with reference TRBV30 and TRBJ1-2, the CDR3 gives the full variable domain: SQTIHQWPATLVQPVGSPLSLECTVEGTSNPNLYWYRQAAGRGLQLLFYSVGIGQISSEVPQNLSASRPQDRQFILSSKKLLLSDSGFYLCAWSVWGGYTFGSGTRLTVV.

This clone was seen just once. The rearrangement uses TRBV6-5 and TRBJ2-2; D is undetermined. Germline assignment: CDR1 MNHEY and CDR2 SVGAGI. V lost 4 bases and J 3 bases, leaving 12 bases between the germline ends. The CDR3 sequence is 15 residues long. This chain's CDR3 is CASSWTTGDTGELFF. CDR3 bases: TGTGCCAGCAGTTGGACGACCGGAGACACCGGGGAGCTGTTTTTT.

The chain employs TRBV6-4 and TRBJ1-1, with D possibly TRBD1 on 5 matching bases. Trimming cost V 6 bases and J 5 bases, with 13 bases left between them. CDR3 length: 13 amino acids. CDR1 is MRHNA and CDR2 is SNTAGT in the germline V gene. CDR3 bases: TGTGCCAGCAGCGTGACAGAAGGAACTGAAGCTTTCTTT. It yields the protein CASSVTEGTEAFF.

A note on this clone: The CDR3 end shows no conserved phenylalanine or tryptophan, and so a read error is likely. The limits of the CDR3 on the DNA are not certain, so only TCRdb's listed CDR3 is given. The rearrangement joins TRBV19 to TRBJ2-7; the table's D call, TRBD2, has no DNA check behind it. The CDR3 is 10 amino acids in total, end residues counted. Germline lookup yields CDR1 LNHDA and CDR2 SQIVND (reference sequence). The chain's CDR3 is CASNPPGPPL.

The sample holds one count of this clone. V is TRBV10-3 and J is TRBJ1-4; D gene uncertain. In germline, CDR1 is ENHRY, CDR2 SYGVKD. The germline V and J ends were trimmed by 0 bases and 8 bases, with 4 bases remaining between them. The CDR3 has 12 amino acids. The CDR3 nucleotides read TGTGCCATCAGTGAGTCGGAGGAAAAACTGTTTTTT. This sequence encodes CAISESEEKLFF.

This CDR3 is CASSESKGSLAKNIQYF. The CDR3 nucleotides are TGTGCCAGCAGTGAAAGCAAGGGGTCACTAGCCAAAAACATTCAGTACTTC. V and J are TRBV6-1 and TRBJ2-4; weak D call: TRBD1 (5 bases). Per germline, CDR1 MNHNS and CDR2 SASEGT. This CDR3 spans 17 amino acids. Deletions cut 2 bases from V and 0 bases from J, with 14 bases between.

V and J are TRBV6-4 and TRBJ1-1; a possible D gene is TRBD1 (5 bases). The CDR3 length is 14 residues. V shed 4 bases and J shed 4 bases, with 13 bases lying between them. Germline V gives CDR1 MRHNA, CDR2 SNTAGT. DNA for the CDR3: TGTGCCAGCAGTGGTCAGTTTGGGGGCACTGAAGCTTTCTTT. The encoded protein is CASSGQFGGTEAFF.

The chain joins TRBV6-1 to TRBJ1-2; 7 bases fit TRBD1. This CDR3 comprises 17 residues. With 3 bases clipped from V and 4 bases from J, the junction kept 14 bases outside the gene matches. Germline V gene data show CDR1 as MNHNS and CDR2 as SASEGT. Written as DNA, the CDR3 is TGTGCCAGCAGTGACAGGGGGTGGGTACGGGGTTCCTATGGCTACACCTTC. Amino acid sequence: CASSDRGWVRGSYGYTF.

This clone has just a few counts. DNA of the CDR3: TGCGCCAGCAGTGACTACTCCTTCGGAGACACTGAAGCTTTCTTT. This translates into CASSDYSFGDTEAFF. This chain links TRBV10-1 with TRBJ1-1; no definite D call. Per germline, CDR1 WNHNN and CDR2 SYGVQD (reference sequence). This CDR3 comprises 15 residues. Trimming stripped 3 bases from V and 3 bases from J, with 14 bases between.

This chain links TRBV27 with TRBJ1-5; D is unresolved. The germline V and J ends were trimmed by 8 bases and 0 bases, with 11 bases remaining between them. The CDR3 is 14 residues long. Per germline, CDR1 MNHEY and CDR2 SMNVEV (reference sequence). CDR3 nucleotides: TGTGCCAGCGGTTCTCCAGTTAGCAATCAGCCCCAGCATTTT. This codes for CASGSPVSNQPQHF.

The chain joins TRBV2 to TRBJ1-4, with D maybe TRBD1 (5 bases). Trimming stripped 8 bases from V and 8 bases from J, with 15 bases between. The length of the CDR3 is 13 residues. The germline V gene has CDR1 SNHLY and CDR2 FYNNEI. CDR3 sequence: CASRPGGGEKLFF. The CDR3 DNA reads TGTGCCAGCCGTCCCGGGGGAGGAGAAAAACTGTTTTTT.